The 2 T cell receptor beta chains presented below share a single source sample, sequenced in a study of identical twins. TCRdb redid the calling of the 5' RACE reads with MiXCR, one entry per CDR3 protein. This sample has roughly 1,500,000 distinct CDR3 sequences, with less than 40% found just once. Material for sequencing was cord blood. The source of these receptors is a newborn girl in good health.

This clonotype was seen once. V is TRBV7-2 and J is TRBJ1-2; TRBD1 agrees at 10 bases. V was pared by 4 bases and J by 6 bases, with 5 bases of the junction left unmatched. CDR1 SGHTA and CDR2 FQGNSA come from the germline V gene. The CDR3 loop spans 14 amino acids. The CDR3 DNA reads TGTGCCAGCAGCTCTCAGGACAGGGGGAATGGCTACACCTTC. Protein: CASSSQDRGNGYTF.

The chain is built from TRBV10-2 and TRBJ1-5, with D perhaps matching TRBD1 (5 bases). The V gene lost 6 bases and the J gene lost 3 bases, with 9 bases spanning the gap. The CDR3 is 13 residues long. The germline CDR1 and CDR2 sequences are WSHSY and SAAADI. The CDR3 here is CASRAGTNQPQHF. CDR3 in DNA: TGCGCCAGCAGGGCAGGGACCAATCAGCCCCAGCATTTT.